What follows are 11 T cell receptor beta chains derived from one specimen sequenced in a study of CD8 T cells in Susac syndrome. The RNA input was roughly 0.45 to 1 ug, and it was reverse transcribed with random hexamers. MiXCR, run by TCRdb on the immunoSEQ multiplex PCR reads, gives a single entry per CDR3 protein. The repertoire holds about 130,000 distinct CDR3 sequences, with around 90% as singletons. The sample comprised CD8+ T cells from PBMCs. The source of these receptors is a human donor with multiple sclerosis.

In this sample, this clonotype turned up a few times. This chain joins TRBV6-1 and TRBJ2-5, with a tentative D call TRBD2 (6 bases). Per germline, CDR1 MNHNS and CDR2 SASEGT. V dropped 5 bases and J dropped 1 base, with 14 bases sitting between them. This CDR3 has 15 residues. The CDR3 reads CASSPGEDLQETQYF. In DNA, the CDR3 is TGTGCCAGCAGTCCGGGGGAGGACCTCCAAGAGACCCAGTACTTC.

The DNA of the CDR3 is TGCAGCGTGGTAGCGGGAGTGGTAGATACGCAGTATTTT. Translation: CSVVAGVVDTQYF. The chain recombines TRBV29-1 with TRBJ2-3, with TRBD2 matching over 9 bases. V was clipped by 6 bases and J by 5 bases; unmatched bases: 6. Germline V gives CDR1 SQVTM, CDR2 ANQGSEA. There are 13 residues in the CDR3.

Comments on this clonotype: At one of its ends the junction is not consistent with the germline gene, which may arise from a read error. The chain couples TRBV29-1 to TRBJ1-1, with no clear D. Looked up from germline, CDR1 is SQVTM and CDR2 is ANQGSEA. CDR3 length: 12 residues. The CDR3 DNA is TGCAGCGTTGTCACGGCGAACACTGAAGCTTCCTTT. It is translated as CSVVTANTEASF.

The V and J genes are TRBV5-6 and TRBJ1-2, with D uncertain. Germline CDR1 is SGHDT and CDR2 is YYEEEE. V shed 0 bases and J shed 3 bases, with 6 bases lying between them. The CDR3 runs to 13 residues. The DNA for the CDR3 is TGTGCCAGCAGCTTGGGGGGTCACTATGGCTACACCTTC. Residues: CASSLGGHYGYTF.

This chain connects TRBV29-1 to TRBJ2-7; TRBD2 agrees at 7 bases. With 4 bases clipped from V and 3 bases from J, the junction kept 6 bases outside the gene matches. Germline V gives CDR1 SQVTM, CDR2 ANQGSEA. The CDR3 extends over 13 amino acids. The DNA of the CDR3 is TGCAGCGTTGCTGGGGGGGAAATCTACGAGCAGTACTTC. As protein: CSVAGGEIYEQYF.

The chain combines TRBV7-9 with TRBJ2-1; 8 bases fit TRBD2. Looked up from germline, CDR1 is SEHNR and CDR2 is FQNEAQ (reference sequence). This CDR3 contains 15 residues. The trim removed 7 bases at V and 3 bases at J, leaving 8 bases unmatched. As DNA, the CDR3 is TGTGCCAGCACACCGATAGCGGGACACTACAATGAGCAGTTCTTC. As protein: CASTPIAGHYNEQFF. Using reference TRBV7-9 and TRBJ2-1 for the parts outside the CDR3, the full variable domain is DTGVSQNPRHKITKRGQNVTFRCDPISEHNRLYWYRQTLGQGPEFLTYFQNEAQLEKSRLLSDRFSAERPKGSFSTLEIQRTEQGDSAMYLCASTPIAGHYNEQFFGPGTRLTVL.

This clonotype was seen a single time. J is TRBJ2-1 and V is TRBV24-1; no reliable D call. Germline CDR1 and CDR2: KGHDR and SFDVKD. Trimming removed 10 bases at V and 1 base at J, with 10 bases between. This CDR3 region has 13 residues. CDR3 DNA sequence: TGTGCCACTCAGGATAGGTCCTACAATGAGCAGTTCTTC. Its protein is CATQDRSYNEQFF.

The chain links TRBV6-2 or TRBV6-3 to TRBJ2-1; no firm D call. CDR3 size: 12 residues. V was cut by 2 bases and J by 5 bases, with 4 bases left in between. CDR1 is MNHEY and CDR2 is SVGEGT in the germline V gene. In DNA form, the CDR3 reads TGTGCCAGCAGTTACCCAGACAATGAGCAGTTCTTC. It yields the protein CASSYPDNEQFF.

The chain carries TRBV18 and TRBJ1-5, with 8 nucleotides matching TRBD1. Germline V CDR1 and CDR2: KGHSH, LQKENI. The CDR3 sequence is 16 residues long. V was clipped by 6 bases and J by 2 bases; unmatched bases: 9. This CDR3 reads CASSPAGGTGNQPQHF. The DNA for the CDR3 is TGTGCCAGCTCTCCCGCAGGGGGCACGGGCAATCAGCCCCAGCATTTT. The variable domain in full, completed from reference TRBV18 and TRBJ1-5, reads NAGVMQNPRHLVRRRGQEARLRCSPMKGHSHVYWYRQLPEEGLKFMVYLQKENIIDESGMPKERFSAEFPKEGPSILRIQQVVRGDSAAYFCASSPAGGTGNQPQHFGDGTRLSIL.

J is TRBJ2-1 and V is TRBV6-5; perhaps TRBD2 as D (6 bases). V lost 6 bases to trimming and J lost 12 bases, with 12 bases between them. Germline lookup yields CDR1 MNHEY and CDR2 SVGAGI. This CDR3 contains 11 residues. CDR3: CASSLTSPQFF. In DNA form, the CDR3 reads TGTGCCAGCAGCCTAACTAGCCCGCAGTTCTTC.

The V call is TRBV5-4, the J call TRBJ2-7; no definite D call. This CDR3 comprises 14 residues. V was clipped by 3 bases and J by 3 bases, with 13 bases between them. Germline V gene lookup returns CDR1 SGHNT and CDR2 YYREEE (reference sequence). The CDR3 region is CASSYYGHHYEQYF. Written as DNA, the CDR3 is TGTGCCAGCAGCTACTACGGGCACCACTACGAGCAGTACTTC.